What follows are 22 T cell receptor beta chains derived from one specimen sequenced in a study of blood T cell repertoires in COVID-19. Profiling relied on immunoSEQ multiplex PCR, and the TCRdb table lists in-frame clones only, not all of them. Of approximately 140,000 clones in the sample, around 80% are singletons; the top ten hold around 4%. Sequenced input: peripheral blood. The receptors originated from a man aged 60 to 75 with acute or convalescent COVID-19.

Comments on this clone: A read error may explain this, as a much larger clone is one base away. Within the sample, other DNA sequences also encode this same CDR3. The chain links TRBV12-3 or TRBV12-4 to TRBJ1-5, with D maybe TRBD1 (6 bases). The CDR3 length is 13 residues. The ends were cut back, 2 bases at V and 4 bases at J, with 6 bases in the middle. The CDR3 here is CASSLTGNQPQHF. The CDR3 nucleotides are TGTGCCAGCAGTTTAACAGGGAATCAGCCCCAGCATTTT.

V gene TRBV28 combines with J gene TRBJ1-6, with D possibly being TRBD1 (6 bases). The CDR3 extends over 18 amino acids. V was trimmed by 7 bases and J by 0 bases, leaving 19 bases between them. Germline assignment: CDR1 MDHEN and CDR2 SYDVKM. In DNA, the CDR3 is TGTGCCAGCAAAGGACACAGGGACCTCAGCTCCTATAATTCACCCCTCCACTTT. This gives the protein CASKGHRDLSSYNSPLHF.

The chain links TRBV24-1 to TRBJ2-1, with D possibly matching TRBD2 (5 bases). Germline V CDR1 and CDR2: KGHDR, SFDVKD. Trimming stripped 4 bases from V and 2 bases from J, with 11 bases between. The CDR3 has 15 residues. CDR3: CATSEPSRPYNEQFF. In DNA form, the CDR3 reads TGTGCCACCAGTGAACCTAGCAGACCCTACAATGAGCAGTTCTTC.

The rearrangement joins TRBV20-1 to TRBJ2-7; TRBD1 matches 10 bases. The junction had 8 bases not matched to a gene; V was cut back by 3 bases and J by 3 bases. The germline V gene encodes CDR1 DFQATT and CDR2 SNEGSKA (reference sequence). This CDR3 contains 15 residues. Here the CDR3 DNA reads TGCAGTGCTAGTTTCGGACAGGGGGAACTCTACGAGCAGTACTTC. Its translation is CSASFGQGELYEQYF.

The V gene is TRBV6-5, the J gene TRBJ2-5; 7 nucleotides agree with TRBD1. V dropped 5 bases and J dropped 3; count of bases not matched to a gene: 6. Germline lookup yields CDR1 MNHEY and CDR2 SVGAGI. This CDR3 spans 14 amino acids. The CDR3 DNA reads TGTGCCAGCAGTCGTCCAGGGGGAGAAGAGACCCAGTACTTC. It specifies CASSRPGGEETQYF.

CDR3 loop: CASSVDASPGETQYF. For the CDR3, the DNA is TGTGCCAGCAGTGTTGATGCTTCGCCCGGGGAGACCCAGTACTTC. V gene TRBV2 combines with J gene TRBJ2-5; D gene unclear. The V gene's germline CDR1 is SNHLY and CDR2 FYNNEI. The CDR3 runs to 15 residues. The germline V and J ends were trimmed by 4 bases and 5 bases, with 17 bases remaining between them.

For the CDR3, the DNA is TGTGCCAGTAGTATCGGAGGGGAAGAGACCCAGTACTTC. Protein product: CASSIGGEETQYF. The V call is TRBV19, the J call TRBJ2-5; weak D call: TRBD2 (6 bases). Germline V gene lookup returns CDR1 LNHDA and CDR2 SQIVND (reference sequence). Trimming took 3 bases from V and 3 from J, leaving 8 bases between them. The CDR3 runs to 13 residues. Variable domain in full (rest from reference TRBV19 and TRBJ2-5): DGGITQSPKYLFRKEGQNVTLSCEQNLNHDAMYWYRQDPGQGLRLIYYSQIVNDFQKGDIAEGYSVSREKKESFPLTVTSAQKNPTAFYLCASSIGGEETQYFGPGTRLLVL.

This clone was detected a few times. The rearrangement uses TRBV5-4 and TRBJ2-5; D remains ambiguous. V shed 0 bases and J shed 5 bases, with 8 bases lying between them. Germline values: CDR1 SGHNT, CDR2 YYREEE (reference sequence). The CDR3 contains 13 residues. DNA for the CDR3: TGTGCCAGCAGCTTGGTCCCTAGGGAGACCCAGTACTTC. Protein sequence: CASSLVPRETQYF.

This clone occurred once. The genes are TRBV28 and TRBJ2-1; no definite D call. V shed 8 bases and J shed 2 bases, with 13 bases lying between them. The CDR3 is 14 residues long. Germline CDR1 MDHEN, CDR2 SYDVKM. This CDR3 is CASRLGVAYNEQFF. The CDR3 DNA follows: TGTGCCAGCCGGCTGGGCGTCGCCTACAATGAGCAGTTCTTC.

Of note for this clone: The same CDR3 can be traced to other DNA sequences in this sample. V usage is TRBV7-2 and J usage is TRBJ1-5; D gene uncertain. Germline V gives CDR1 SGHTA, CDR2 FQGNSA. V was clipped by 0 bases and J by 7 bases, with 7 bases between them. The CDR3 consists of 13 residues. The CDR3 nucleotides read TGTGCCAGCAGCTTAGCGCGGCGGCAGCCCCAGCATTTT. This codes for CASSLARRQPQHF.

V usage is TRBV21-1 and J usage is TRBJ1-5. TRBV21-1 is termed a pseudogene. The CDR3 is 12 amino acids. Here the CDR3 DNA reads TGTGCCAGCAGCGGGGAGGATCAGCCCCAGCATTTT. Translating it yields CASSGEDQPQHF.

This sequence joins TRBV5-1 and TRBJ1-1; D gene unclear. The CDR3 totals 15 residues. Trimming stripped 4 bases from V and 4 bases from J, with 17 bases between. Germline V lookup: CDR1 SGHRS, CDR2 YFSETQ. The CDR3 DNA reads as TGCGCCAGCAGCCCGACCCAGGCTACGAGCACTGAAGCTTTCTTT. It codes for CASSPTQATSTEAFF.

This clone has more than one count but fewer than ten. The genes are TRBV9 and TRBJ1-3; possibly TRBD1 for D (6 bases). Trimming removed 1 base at V and 0 bases at J, with 8 bases between. The length of the CDR3 is 15 residues. From germline, CDR1 is SGDLS and CDR2 YYNGEE. Here the CDR3 reads CASSVQGSSGNTIYF. CDR3 DNA: TGTGCCAGCAGCGTACAGGGGAGCTCTGGAAACACCATATATTTT.

This clone was detected a few times. The chain couples TRBV5-1 to TRBJ1-2, with TRBD1 matching over 8 bases. Germline V gene lookup returns CDR1 SGHRS and CDR2 YFSETQ. The CDR3 spans 15 residues. Trimming cost V 3 bases and J 8 bases; bases outside gene matches: 12. The CDR3 sequence is CASSSNAGGGGGYTF. The CDR3 DNA follows: TGCGCCAGCAGCTCGAATGCAGGGGGCGGAGGAGGCTACACCTTC. Full variable domain (rest looked up from reference TRBV5-1 and TRBJ1-2): KAGVTQTPRYLIKTRGQQVTLSCSPISGHRSVSWYQQTPGQGLQFLFEYFSETQRNKGNFPGRFSGRQFSNSRSEMNVSTLELGDSALYLCASSSNAGGGGGYTFGSGTRLTVV.

A single count supports this clone. The rearrangement uses TRBV5-1 and TRBJ1-4; possibly TRBD1 for D (6 bases). V was clipped by 0 bases and J by 7 bases, with 13 bases between them. The CDR3 loop spans 15 amino acids. CDR1 and CDR2 from the germline V gene are SGHRS and YFSETQ. CDR3 loop: CASSLAGVEGEKLFF. CDR3 sequence (DNA): TGCGCCAGCAGCTTGGCAGGGGTGGAAGGTGAAAAACTGTTTTTT.

The chain uses TRBV5-1 and TRBJ2-7, with 9 bases that match TRBD2. Germline V CDR1 and CDR2: SGHRS, YFSETQ. CDR3 length: 14 residues. V dropped 2 bases and J dropped 4; count of bases not matched to a gene: 4. The CDR3 DNA is TGCGCCAGCAGCTTTAGCGGGAGTGGTTACGAGCAGTACTTC. It translates to CASSFSGSGYEQYF.

J is TRBJ2-1 and V is TRBV6-5; 7 nucleotides line up with TRBD2. The CDR3 length is 15 residues. Trimming cost V 6 bases and J 6 bases; bases outside gene matches: 11. Germline V gene data show CDR1 as MNHEY and CDR2 as SVGAGI. DNA for the CDR3: TGTGCCAGCAGCCGGGGAGGGTGGTCCCTCAATGAGCAGTTCTTC. It is translated as CASSRGGWSLNEQFF.

CDR3 in DNA: TGTGCCAGCAGCTTAGGTGTCTTCCAAGAGACCCAGTACTTC. This gives the protein CASSLGVFQETQYF. The chain couples TRBV7-8 to TRBJ2-5; D gene ambiguous. CDR1 is SGHVS and CDR2 is FQNEAQ in the germline V gene. V dropped 1 base and J dropped 1 base, with 7 bases sitting between them. The CDR3 extends over 14 amino acids.

This clone has more than one count but fewer than ten. Other nucleotide sequences from this sample produce the same CDR3. This chain joins TRBV28 and TRBJ1-1; 7 nucleotides line up with TRBD1. This CDR3 spans 14 amino acids. V was clipped by 6 bases and J by 4 bases; unmatched bases: 8. Germline V CDR1 and CDR2: MDHEN, SYDVKM. The DNA for the CDR3 is TGTGCCAGCAGCCTCAGACAGGGAGGCACTGAAGCTTTCTTT. Translated: CASSLRQGGTEAFF.

The chain couples TRBV19 to TRBJ1-5, with 7 bases identical to TRBD1. With V trimmed by 3 bases and J by 4 bases, 6 bases remained unmatched. Germline V lookup: CDR1 LNHDA, CDR2 SQIVND (reference sequence). This CDR3 is built from 15 residues. CDR3: CASSMPGQLNQPQHF. DNA for the CDR3: TGTGCCAGTAGTATGCCGGGACAGCTTAATCAGCCCCAGCATTTT.

This chain uses TRBV7-2 with TRBJ2-5; the match to TRBD1 covers 8 bases. The CDR3 extends over 16 amino acids. Trimming took 6 bases from V and 4 from J; bases not matched to a gene: 13. CDR1 and CDR2 from the germline V gene are SGHTA and FQGNSA. The CDR3 loop is CASSLRGRGFLETQYF. In nucleotides, the CDR3 is TGTGCCAGCAGTCTCAGGGGGCGAGGATTTCTAGAGACCCAGTACTTC.

CDR3 loop: CASSLDNYEQYF. CDR3 nucleotides: TGTGCCAGCAGCCTGGACAACTACGAGCAGTACTTC. The rearrangement joins TRBV2 to TRBJ2-7, with D possibly matching TRBD1 (5 bases). The V and J ends lost 6 bases and 3 bases respectively, with 9 bases between them. This CDR3 comprises 12 residues. Looked up from germline, CDR1 is SNHLY and CDR2 is FYNNEI.